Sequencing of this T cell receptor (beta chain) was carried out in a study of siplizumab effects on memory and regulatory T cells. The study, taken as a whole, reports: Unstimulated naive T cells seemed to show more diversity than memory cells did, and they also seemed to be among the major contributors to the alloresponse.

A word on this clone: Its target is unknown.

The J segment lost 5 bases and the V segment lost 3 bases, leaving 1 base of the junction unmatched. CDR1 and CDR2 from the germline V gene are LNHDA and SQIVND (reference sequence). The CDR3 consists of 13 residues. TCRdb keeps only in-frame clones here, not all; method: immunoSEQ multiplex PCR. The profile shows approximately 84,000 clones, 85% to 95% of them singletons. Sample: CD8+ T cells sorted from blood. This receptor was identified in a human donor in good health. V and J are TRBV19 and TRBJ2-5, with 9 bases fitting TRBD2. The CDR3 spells CASSITSGETQYF. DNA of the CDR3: TGTGCCAGTAGTATCACTAGCGGGGAGACCCAGTACTTC. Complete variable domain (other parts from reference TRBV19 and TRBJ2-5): DGGITQSPKYLFRKEGQNVTLSCEQNLNHDAMYWYRQDPGQGLRLIYYSQIVNDFQKGDIAEGYSVSREKKESFPLTVTSAQKNPTAFYLCASSITSGETQYFGPGTRLLVL.